A selection of T cell receptor beta chains follows, all from one sample in a study of patients and donors after allogeneic stem cell transplantation. TCRdb recomputed calls from the RT-PCR reads with MiXCR, one row per CDR3 protein. This table has around 90,000 distinct CDR3 sequences, about 48% appearing once. The sequenced sample was blood, either unsorted or a sorted T cell fraction (not recorded which). The receptors were gathered from a human donor who was either an allogeneic HSCT recipient or a stem cell or donor lymphocyte infusion donor (not recorded which). It is not recorded whose cells these are; they may come from a transplant donor. Each CDR3 is given with its conserved first and last residue. Each record gives: D gene, J gene, clone size, V gene, CDR3 protein, CDR3 DNA. D genes are given only for firm matches. Expanded clones get a size class; other rows say once, few or many, or leave the size out.

- TRBJ2-5 - TRBV21-1 CASPNSSGRTQETQYF TGTGCCAGCCCGAATTCTAGCGGGAGGACACAAGAGACCCAGTACTTC
- TRBJ1-4 - TRBV6-6 CASSYSWQGPEKLFF TGTGCCAGCAGTTACTCGTGGCAGGGTCCTGAAAAACTGTTTTTT
- TRBJ1-3 - TRBV20-1 CSALPRGSPGNTIYF TGCAGTGCGCTCCCGAGGGGGAGTCCCGGAAACACCATATATTTT
- TRBJ1-1 few TRBV29-1 CSAAPTGTHTEAFF TGCAGCGCCGCCCCGACAGGTACTCACACTGAAGCTTTCTTT
- TRBJ1-2 - TRBV12-3/TRBV12-4 CASTHRDGYGYTF TGTGCCAGCACCCATAGGGACGGTTATGGCTACACCTTC
- TRBJ1-2 few TRBV28 CASSFRRGGYTF TGTGCCAGCAGTTTTCGGCGGGGTGGCTACACCTTC
- TRBJ1-2 many TRBV6-5 CASSLTGTYGYTF TGTGCCAGCAGCTTGACAGGAACCTATGGCTACACCTTC
TRBD1 TRBJ2-4 few TRBV6-1 CASIAGGQVKNIQYF TGTGCCAGCATCGCCGGCGGACAGGTCAAAAACATTCAGTACTTC
TRBD1 TRBJ1-5 few TRBV28 CASRRTLGTVDQPQHF TGTGCCAGCAGGAGAACGCTAGGGACAGTTGATCAGCCCCAGCATTTT
TRBD1 TRBJ1-5 few TRBV20-1 CSASPVPGTGTQPQHF TGCAGTGCTAGTCCCGTTCCCGGGACAGGGACTCAGCCCCAGCATTTT
TRBD2 TRBJ2-2 - TRBV29-1 CSVGGSVTGELFF TGCAGCGTCGGGGGGTCTGTCACCGGGGAGCTGTTTTTT
- TRBJ1-5 - TRBV28 CASRAGYSNQPQHF TGTGCCAGCAGGGCTGGTTATAGCAATCAGCCCCAGCATTTT
- TRBJ1-5 few TRBV19 CASRPGGQPGRPQHF TGTGCCAGTAGACCGGGAGGGCAACCTGGGCGGCCCCAGCATTTT
TRBD2 TRBJ2-3 few TRBV27 CASSPGAGVGDTQYF TGTGCCAGCAGTCCAGGAGCGGGAGTGGGAGATACGCAGTATTTT
- TRBJ1-2 few TRBV4-3 CASSQDRAPGKGYTF TGCGCCAGCAGCCAAGATCGGGCCCCAGGGAAGGGCTACACCTTC